This T cell receptor beta chain derives from a study of T cell responses to AZD1222 COVID-19 vaccine. Regarding the study as a whole: Reports indicate that nearly half of spike-specific TCRs are directed at unmutated variant regions.

Worth noting for this clone: What it binds is not known.

With V trimmed by 6 bases and J by 7 bases, 9 bases remained unmatched. From germline, CDR1 is SEHNR and CDR2 FQNEAQ (reference sequence). The CDR3 covers 14 residues. Assay used: immunoSEQ multiplex PCR; TCRdb lists only in-frame clones, some missing. This table holds about 120,000 clones, 85% to 90% found once. The TCR sequence derives from an adult who received the AZD1222 COVID-19 vaccine. Sequenced material: peripheral blood, taken 28 days after the second AZD1222 dose. The chain uses TRBV7-9 and TRBJ2-7; 10 nucleotides line up with TRBD1. This CDR3 reads CASRRPGQGWEQYF. Here the CDR3 DNA reads TGTGCCAGCAGGCGACCGGGACAGGGGTGGGAGCAGTACTTC.